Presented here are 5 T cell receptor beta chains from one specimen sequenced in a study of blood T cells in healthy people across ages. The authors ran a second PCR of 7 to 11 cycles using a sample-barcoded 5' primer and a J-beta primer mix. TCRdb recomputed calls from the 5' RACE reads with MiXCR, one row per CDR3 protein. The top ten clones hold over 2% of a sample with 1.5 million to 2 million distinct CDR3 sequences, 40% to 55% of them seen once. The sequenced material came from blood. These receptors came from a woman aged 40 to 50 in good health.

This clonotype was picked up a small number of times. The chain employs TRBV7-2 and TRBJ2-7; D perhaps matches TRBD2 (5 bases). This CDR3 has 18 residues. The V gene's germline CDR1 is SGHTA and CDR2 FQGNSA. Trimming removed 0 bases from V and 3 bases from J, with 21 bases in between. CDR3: CASSLASTIGSVGYEQYF. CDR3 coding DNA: TGTGCCAGCAGCTTAGCCTCCACGATAGGTAGCGTCGGCTACGAGCAGTACTTC.

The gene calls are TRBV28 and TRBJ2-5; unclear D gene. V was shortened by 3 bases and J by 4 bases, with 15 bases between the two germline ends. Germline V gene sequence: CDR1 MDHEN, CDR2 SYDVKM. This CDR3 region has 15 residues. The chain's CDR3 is CASSLNRARGETQYF. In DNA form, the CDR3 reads TGTGCCAGCAGTTTGAATAGGGCGAGAGGAGAGACCCAGTACTTC.

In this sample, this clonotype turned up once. The CDR3 is CASSSQGASEDTQYF. The CDR3 region has the DNA TGTGCCAGCAGTTCACAGGGGGCTTCTGAAGATACGCAGTATTTT. The rearrangement joins TRBV27 to TRBJ2-3, with 9 bases that match TRBD1. J lost 5 bases, V lost 4 bases, and 7 bases had no gene match. Germline assignment: CDR1 MNHEY and CDR2 SMNVEV (reference sequence). This CDR3 is built from 15 residues.

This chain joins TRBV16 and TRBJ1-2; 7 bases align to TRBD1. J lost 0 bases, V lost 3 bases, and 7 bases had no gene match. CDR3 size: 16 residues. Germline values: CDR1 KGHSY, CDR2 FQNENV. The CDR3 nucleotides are TGTGCCAGCAGCCATCCTGGACAGGTAGCTAACTATGGCTACACCTTC. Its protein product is CASSHPGQVANYGYTF.

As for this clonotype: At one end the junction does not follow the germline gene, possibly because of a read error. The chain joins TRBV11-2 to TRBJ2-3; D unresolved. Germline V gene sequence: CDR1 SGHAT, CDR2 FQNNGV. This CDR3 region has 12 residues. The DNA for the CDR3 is TGTGCCAGCAGCGCCATAAGGGATACGCGGTATTTT. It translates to CASSAIRDTRYF.